These 12 T cell receptor beta chains came from one sample sequenced in a study of T-cell memory formation after mild COVID-19. TCRdb used MiXCR to reprocess the 5' RACE reads, holding one entry per CDR3 protein. Found here are under 90,000 distinct CDR3 sequences, 11% to 15% of them singletons; the top ten hold 25% to 35%. Sequencing input: PBMCs or a T cell subset sorted from them (not recorded which). These receptor sequences come from an adult woman who had mild COVID-19 (a few samples of this study predate the infection). Cell type and time point are not known.

V usage is TRBV7-8 and J usage is TRBJ1-2; D is unresolved. There are 11 residues in the CDR3. Germline V gene sequence: CDR1 SGHVS, CDR2 FQNEAQ. The V and J ends lost 0 bases and 7 bases respectively, with 3 bases between them. The DNA for the CDR3 is TGTGCCAGCAGCTTAGCCGGTGGCTACACCTTC. This encodes CASSLAGGYTF.

The chain employs TRBV15 and TRBJ2-3, with 9 bases that match TRBD1. J gave up 1 base and V 0 bases, and 8 bases lay outside the gene matches. Germline CDR1 is LNHNV and CDR2 is YYDKDF (reference sequence). This CDR3 comprises 18 residues. CDR3 amino acids: CATSRDGDRVIGTDTQYF. As DNA, the CDR3 is TGTGCCACCAGCAGAGATGGGGACAGGGTTATTGGCACAGATACGCAGTATTTT.

The rearrangement links TRBV4-3 to TRBJ1-2, with a weak D call TRBD1 (5 bases). Per germline, CDR1 LGHNA and CDR2 YSLEER. The germline V and J ends were trimmed by 0 bases and 4 bases, with 9 bases remaining between them. The CDR3 contains 14 residues. The CDR3 region is CASSQDYGGYGYTF. The CDR3 nucleotides are TGCGCCAGCAGCCAAGATTACGGGGGCTATGGCTACACCTTC.

This clonotype was seen a few times. The rearrangement links TRBV7-2 to TRBJ2-1; the D is unclear. CDR1 and CDR2 from the germline V gene are SGHTA and FQGNSA. V shed 4 bases and J shed 6 bases, with 4 bases lying between them. The CDR3 totals 11 residues. DNA for the CDR3: TGTGCCAGCAGCTCCGCCAATGAGCAGTTCTTC. Its translation is CASSSANEQFF.

This chain joins TRBV30 and TRBJ2-1; TRBD2 matches 8 bases. This CDR3 comprises 14 residues. The germline V gene has CDR1 GTSNPN and CDR2 SVGIG (reference sequence). With 2 bases clipped from V and 6 bases from J, the junction kept 6 bases outside the gene matches. The CDR3 nucleotides read TGTGCCTGGAGTTGGGGACTAGGAATCAATGAGCAGTTCTTC. As protein: CAWSWGLGINEQFF.

This clonotype was found a few times. The V gene is TRBV29-1, the J gene TRBJ2-7, with 7 bases lining up with TRBD2. V shed 3 bases and J 4 bases; nucleotides not matched to a gene: 3. Germline CDR1 is SQVTM and CDR2 is ANQGSEA. The CDR3 loop spans 12 amino acids. CDR3: CSVEASGYEQYF. CDR3 DNA sequence: TGCAGCGTTGAGGCTAGCGGATACGAGCAGTACTTC.

This clonotype was recorded a few times. This chain joins TRBV18 and TRBJ2-5; D is unclear. The CDR3 runs to 12 residues. The germline V gene encodes CDR1 KGHSH and CDR2 LQKENI. V lost 4 bases to trimming and J lost 5 bases, with 8 bases between them. CDR3 sequence reads: CASSRPVETQYF. The CDR3 coding sequence is TGTGCCAGCTCACGTCCGGTCGAGACCCAGTACTTC.

This clonotype was observed at least ten times. V is TRBV7-9 and J is TRBJ2-1; TRBD2 matches 15 bases. Per the germline V gene, CDR1 is SEHNR and CDR2 is FQNEAQ (reference sequence). This CDR3 spans 19 amino acids. The ends lost 5 bases at V and 9 bases at J; junction bases unmatched: 17. CDR3 residues: CASSHLETGLAGGAGEQFF. In nucleotides, the CDR3 is TGTGCCAGCAGCCATTTAGAGACGGGACTAGCGGGGGGAGCTGGTGAGCAGTTCTTC.

This clonotype was counted ten times or more. J is TRBJ1-5 and V is TRBV4-3; D is unresolved. Per germline, CDR1 LGHNA and CDR2 YSLEER. The V and J ends lost 0 bases and 2 bases respectively, with 14 bases between them. This CDR3 has 17 residues. CDR3 coding DNA: TGCGCCAGCAGCCAAGATCGGGCCCCTGGGGGCAATCAGCCCCAGCATTTT. It encodes CASSQDRAPGGNQPQHF.

This chain links TRBV7-9 with TRBJ1-2; 8 positions agree with TRBD1. CDR3 length equals 14 residues. With 6 bases clipped from V and 3 bases from J, the junction kept 6 bases outside the gene matches. The germline V gene has CDR1 SEHNR and CDR2 FQNEAQ (reference sequence). The CDR3 DNA reads as TGTGCCAGCAGGCCAGGGGGCTTGGACTATGGCTACACCTTC. It specifies CASRPGGLDYGYTF.

This clonotype has a count of ten or more. The chain is built from TRBV12-3 or TRBV12-4 and TRBJ2-1; D uncertain. V was clipped by 8 bases and J by 3 bases, with 11 bases between them. CDR3 length equals 13 residues. Here the CDR3 reads CASGRANYNEQFF. The CDR3 DNA is TGTGCCAGCGGCCGAGCTAACTACAATGAGCAGTTCTTC.

The chain uses TRBV30 and TRBJ2-7, with D maybe TRBD1 (6 bases). The V end lost 3 bases, the J end lost 2 bases, and 11 bases lay between the germline ends. Germline CDR1 GTSNPN, CDR2 SVGIG (reference sequence). This CDR3 has 13 amino acids. DNA of the CDR3: TGTGCCTGGAGGGCGACAGGCCCCTACGAGCAGTACTTC. It yields the protein CAWRATGPYEQYF. The full variable domain, its missing parts supplied by reference TRBV30 and TRBJ2-7, is SQTIHQWPATLVQPVGSPLSLECTVEGTSNPNLYWYRQAAGRGLQLLFYSVGIGQISSEVPQNLSASRPQDRQFILSSKKLLLSDSGFYLCAWRATGPYEQYFGPGTRLTVT.